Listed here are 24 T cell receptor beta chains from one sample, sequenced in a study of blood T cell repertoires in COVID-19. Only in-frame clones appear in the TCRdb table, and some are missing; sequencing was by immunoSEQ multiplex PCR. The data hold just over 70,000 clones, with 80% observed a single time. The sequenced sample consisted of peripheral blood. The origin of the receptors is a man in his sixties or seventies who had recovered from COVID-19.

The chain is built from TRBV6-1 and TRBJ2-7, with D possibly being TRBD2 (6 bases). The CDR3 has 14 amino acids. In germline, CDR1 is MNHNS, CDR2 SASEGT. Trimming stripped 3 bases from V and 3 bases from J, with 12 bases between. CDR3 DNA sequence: TGTGCCAGCAGTGATGAGCGGAGGGGCTACGAGCAGTACTTC. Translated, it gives CASSDERRGYEQYF.

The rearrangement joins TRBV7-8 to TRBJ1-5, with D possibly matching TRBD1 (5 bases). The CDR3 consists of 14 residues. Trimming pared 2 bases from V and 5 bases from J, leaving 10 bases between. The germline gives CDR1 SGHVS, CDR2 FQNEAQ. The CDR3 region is CASSLSGGDQPQHF. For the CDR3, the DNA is TGTGCCAGCAGCTTATCGGGGGGGGATCAGCCCCAGCATTTT.

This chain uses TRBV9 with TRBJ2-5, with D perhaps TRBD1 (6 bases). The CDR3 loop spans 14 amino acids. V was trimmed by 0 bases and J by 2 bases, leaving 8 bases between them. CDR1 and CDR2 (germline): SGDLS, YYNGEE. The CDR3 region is CASSVAGTQETQYF. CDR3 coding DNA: TGTGCCAGCAGCGTAGCGGGGACACAAGAGACCCAGTACTTC.

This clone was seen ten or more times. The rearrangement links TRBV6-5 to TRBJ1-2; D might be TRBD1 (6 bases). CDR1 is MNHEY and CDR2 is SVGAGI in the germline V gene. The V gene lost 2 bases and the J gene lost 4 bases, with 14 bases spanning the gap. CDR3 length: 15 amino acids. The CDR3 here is CASSYHRGASYGYTF. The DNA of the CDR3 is TGTGCCAGCAGTTACCACCGGGGGGCGAGCTATGGCTACACCTTC.

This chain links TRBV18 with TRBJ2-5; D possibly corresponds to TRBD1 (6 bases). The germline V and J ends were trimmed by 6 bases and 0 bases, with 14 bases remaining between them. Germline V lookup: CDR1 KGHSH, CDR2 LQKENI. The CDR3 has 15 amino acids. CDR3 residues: CASSPGALYQETQYF. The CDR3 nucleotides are TGTGCCAGCTCTCCAGGGGCGTTGTACCAAGAGACCCAGTACTTC. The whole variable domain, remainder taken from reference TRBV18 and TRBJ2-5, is NAGVMQNPRHLVRRRGQEARLRCSPMKGHSHVYWYRQLPEEGLKFMVYLQKENIIDESGMPKERFSAEFPKEGPSILRIQQVVRGDSAAYFCASSPGALYQETQYFGPGTRLLVL.

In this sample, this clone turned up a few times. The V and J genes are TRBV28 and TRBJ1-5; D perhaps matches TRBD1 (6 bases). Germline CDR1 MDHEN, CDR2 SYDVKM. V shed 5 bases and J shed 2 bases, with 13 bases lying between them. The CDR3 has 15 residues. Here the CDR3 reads CASSKLQGGNQPQHF. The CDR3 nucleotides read TGTGCCAGCAGTAAATTACAGGGAGGCAATCAGCCCCAGCATTTT.

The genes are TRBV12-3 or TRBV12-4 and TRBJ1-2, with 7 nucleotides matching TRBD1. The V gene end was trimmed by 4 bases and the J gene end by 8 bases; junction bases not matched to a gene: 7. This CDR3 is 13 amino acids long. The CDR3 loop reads CASSSLQGGGYTF. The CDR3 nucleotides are TGTGCCAGCAGTTCACTTCAGGGGGGCGGCTACACCTTC.

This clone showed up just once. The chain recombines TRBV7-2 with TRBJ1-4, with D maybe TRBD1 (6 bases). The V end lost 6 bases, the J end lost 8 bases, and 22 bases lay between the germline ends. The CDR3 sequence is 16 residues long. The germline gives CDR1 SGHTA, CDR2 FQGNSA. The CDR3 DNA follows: TGTGCCAGCAGTCTCCAAGGGGGTAGGGCGCGAGAAAAACTGTTTTTT. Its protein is CASSLQGGRAREKLFF.

CDR3 sequence reads: CASSDSGQGEVSYNSPLHF. The CDR3 DNA follows: TGTGCCAGCAGTGACTCGGGACAGGGTGAAGTCTCCTATAATTCACCCCTCCACTTT. The chain uses TRBV6-4 and TRBJ1-6, with 9 bases aligning to TRBD1. The CDR3 length is 19 residues. Germline lookup yields CDR1 MRHNA and CDR2 SNTAGT. With V trimmed by 0 bases and J by 0 bases, 6 bases remained unmatched.

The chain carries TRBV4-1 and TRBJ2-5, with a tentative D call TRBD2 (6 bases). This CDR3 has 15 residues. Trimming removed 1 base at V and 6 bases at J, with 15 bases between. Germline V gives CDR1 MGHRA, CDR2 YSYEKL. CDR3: CASSQADGGQQTQYF. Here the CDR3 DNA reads TGCGCCAGCAGCCAAGCTGACGGAGGGCAGCAGACCCAGTACTTC.

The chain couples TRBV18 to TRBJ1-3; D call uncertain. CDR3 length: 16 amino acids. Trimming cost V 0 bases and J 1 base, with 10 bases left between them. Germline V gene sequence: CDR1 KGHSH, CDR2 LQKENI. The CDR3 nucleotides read TGTGCCAGCTCACCACCCACTGTCCGGTCTGGAAACACCATATATTTT. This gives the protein CASSPPTVRSGNTIYF.

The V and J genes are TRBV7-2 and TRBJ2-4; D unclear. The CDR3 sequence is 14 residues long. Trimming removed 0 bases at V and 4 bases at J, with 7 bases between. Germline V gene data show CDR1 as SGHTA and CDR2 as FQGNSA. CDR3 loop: CASSLAWQKNIQYF. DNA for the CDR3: TGTGCCAGCAGCTTAGCATGGCAGAAAAACATTCAGTACTTC.

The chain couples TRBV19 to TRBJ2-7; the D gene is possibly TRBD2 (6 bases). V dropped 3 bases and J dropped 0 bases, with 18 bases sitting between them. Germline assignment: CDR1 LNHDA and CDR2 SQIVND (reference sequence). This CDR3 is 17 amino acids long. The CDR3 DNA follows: TGTGCCAGTAGTATCCTTTACGGCGGGGTAAGCTCCTACGAGCAGTACTTC. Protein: CASSILYGGVSSYEQYF.

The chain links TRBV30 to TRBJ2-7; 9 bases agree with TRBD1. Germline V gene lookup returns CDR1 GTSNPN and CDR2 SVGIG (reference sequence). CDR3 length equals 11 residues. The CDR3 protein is CVAGTGLEQYF. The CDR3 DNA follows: TGTGTGGCCGGGACAGGGTTAGAGCAGTACTTC.

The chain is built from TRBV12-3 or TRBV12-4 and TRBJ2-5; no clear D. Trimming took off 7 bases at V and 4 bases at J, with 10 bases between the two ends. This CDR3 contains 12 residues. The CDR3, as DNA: TGTGCCAGCACCCCCTCCGGAGAGACCCAGTACTTC. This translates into CASTPSGETQYF.

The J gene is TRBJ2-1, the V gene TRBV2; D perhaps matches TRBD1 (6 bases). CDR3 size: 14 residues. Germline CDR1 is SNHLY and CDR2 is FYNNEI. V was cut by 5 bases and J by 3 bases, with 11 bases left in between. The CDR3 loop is CASSFTGNYNEQFF. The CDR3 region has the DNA TGTGCCAGCAGTTTTACAGGGAACTACAATGAGCAGTTCTTC. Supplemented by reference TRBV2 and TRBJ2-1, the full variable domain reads EPEVTQTPSHQVTQMGQEVILRCVPISNHLYFYWYRQILGQKVEFLVSFYNNEISEKSEIFDDQFSVERPDGSNFTLKIRSTKLEDSAMYFCASSFTGNYNEQFFGPGTRLTVL.

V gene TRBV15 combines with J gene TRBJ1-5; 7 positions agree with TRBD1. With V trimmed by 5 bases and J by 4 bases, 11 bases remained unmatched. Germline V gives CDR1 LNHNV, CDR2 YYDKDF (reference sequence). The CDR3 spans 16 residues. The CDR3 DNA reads TGTGCCACCAGCCCCCGTTGGGACAGAAAAAATCAGCCCCAGCATTTT. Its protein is CATSPRWDRKNQPQHF.

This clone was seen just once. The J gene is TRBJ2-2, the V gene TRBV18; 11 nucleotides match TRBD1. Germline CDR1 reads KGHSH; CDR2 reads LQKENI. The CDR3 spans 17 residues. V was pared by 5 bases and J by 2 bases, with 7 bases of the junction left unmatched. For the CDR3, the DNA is TGTGCCAGCTCAACAGGACAGGGGGCTTCAAACACCGGGGAGCTGTTTTTT. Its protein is CASSTGQGASNTGELFF.

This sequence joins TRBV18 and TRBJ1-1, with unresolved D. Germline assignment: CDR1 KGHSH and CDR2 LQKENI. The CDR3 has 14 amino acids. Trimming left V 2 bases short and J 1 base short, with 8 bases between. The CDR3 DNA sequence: TGTGCCAGCTCACCAGGAGACGAGAACACTGAAGCTTTCTTT. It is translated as CASSPGDENTEAFF.

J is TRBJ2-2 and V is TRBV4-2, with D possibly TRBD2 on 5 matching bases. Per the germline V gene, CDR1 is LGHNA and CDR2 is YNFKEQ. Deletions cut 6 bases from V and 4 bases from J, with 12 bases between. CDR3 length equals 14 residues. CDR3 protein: CASRQSEGTGELFF. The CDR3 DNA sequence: TGTGCCAGCAGGCAGAGCGAGGGCACCGGGGAGCTGTTTTTT.

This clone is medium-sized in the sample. The CDR3 sequence: CASSPALTGLGRSPLHF. CDR3 nucleotides: TGTGCCAGCTCACCAGCCCTGACAGGATTAGGACGATCACCCCTCCACTTT. This rearrangement joins TRBV18 to TRBJ1-6; weak D call: TRBD1 (6 bases). This CDR3 region has 17 residues. Germline V gene sequence: CDR1 KGHSH, CDR2 LQKENI. V lost 2 bases and J 10 bases, leaving 21 bases between the germline ends.

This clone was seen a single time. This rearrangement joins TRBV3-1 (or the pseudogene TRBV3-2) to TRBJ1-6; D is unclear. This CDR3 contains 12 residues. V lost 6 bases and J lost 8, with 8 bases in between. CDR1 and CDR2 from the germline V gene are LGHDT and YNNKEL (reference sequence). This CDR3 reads CASRFLDSPLHF. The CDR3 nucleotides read TGTGCCAGCAGATTCCTTGATTCACCCCTCCACTTT.

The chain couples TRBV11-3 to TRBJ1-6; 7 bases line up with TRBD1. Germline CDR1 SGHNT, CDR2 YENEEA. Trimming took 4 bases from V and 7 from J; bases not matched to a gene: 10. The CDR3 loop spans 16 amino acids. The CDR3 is CASSSLTQGGNSPLHF. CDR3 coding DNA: TGTGCCAGCAGCTCCTTAACTCAGGGGGGAAATTCACCCCTCCACTTT.

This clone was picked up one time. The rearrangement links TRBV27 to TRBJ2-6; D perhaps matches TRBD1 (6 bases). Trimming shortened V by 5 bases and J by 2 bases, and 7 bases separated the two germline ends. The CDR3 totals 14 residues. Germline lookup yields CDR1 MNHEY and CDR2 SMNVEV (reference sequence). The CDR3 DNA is TGTGCCAGCAGTCGACAGGCTGGGGCCAACGTCCTGACTTTC. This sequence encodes CASSRQAGANVLTF.